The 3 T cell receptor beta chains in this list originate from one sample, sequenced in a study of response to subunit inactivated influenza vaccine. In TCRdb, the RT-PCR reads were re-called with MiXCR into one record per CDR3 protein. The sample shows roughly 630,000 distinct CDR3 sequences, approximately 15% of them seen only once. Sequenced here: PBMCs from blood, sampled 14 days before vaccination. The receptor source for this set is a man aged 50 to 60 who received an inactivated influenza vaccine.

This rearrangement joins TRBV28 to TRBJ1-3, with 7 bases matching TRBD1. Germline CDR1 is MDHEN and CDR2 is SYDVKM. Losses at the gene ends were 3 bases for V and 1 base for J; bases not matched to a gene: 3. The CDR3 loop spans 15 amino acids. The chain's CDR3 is CASSLMTGSGNTIYF. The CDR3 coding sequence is TGTGCCAGCAGTTTGATGACAGGGTCTGGAAACACCATATATTTT.

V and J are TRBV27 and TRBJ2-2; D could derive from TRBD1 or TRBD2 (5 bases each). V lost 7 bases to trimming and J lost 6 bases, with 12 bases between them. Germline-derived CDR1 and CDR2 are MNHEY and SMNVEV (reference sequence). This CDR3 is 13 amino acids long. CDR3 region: CASTLRGAGELFF. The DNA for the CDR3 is TGTGCCAGCACCCTGAGAGGGGCCGGGGAGCTGTTTTTT.

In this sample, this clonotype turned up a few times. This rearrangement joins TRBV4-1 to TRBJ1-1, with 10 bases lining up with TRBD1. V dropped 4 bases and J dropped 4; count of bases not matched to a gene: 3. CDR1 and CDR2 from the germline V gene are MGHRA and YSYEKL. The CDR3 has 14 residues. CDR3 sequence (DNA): TGCGCCAGCAGCCCGGGACAGGGGTCCACTGAAGCTTTCTTT. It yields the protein CASSPGQGSTEAFF.